The next 17 T cell receptor beta chains were all read from a single sample in a study of T cell repertoires in cytomegalovirus infection. Using its own MiXCR run on the reads, TCRdb lists one record per CDR3 protein. The sample lists 310,000 or so distinct CDR3 sequences, roughly 24% occurring once. The sequenced material came from PBMCs. These TCRs come from a human donor in good health (CMV status not recorded). Some clones in this sample may be carry-over from other donors' samples.

In nucleotides, the CDR3 is TGTGCCAGCAGTAGCGATGCCGCCGCGGACAGGGTGGTAATCGCCAAAAACATTCAGTACTTC. As protein: CASSSDAAADRVVIAKNIQYF. This chain joins TRBV28 and TRBJ2-4; TRBD1 aligns across 8 bases. Germline lookup yields CDR1 MDHEN and CDR2 SYDVKM. The CDR3 has 21 residues. Unmatched junction bases numbered 22, after V lost 5 bases and J lost 1 base.

This clonotype has more than one count but fewer than ten. The chain uses TRBV15 and TRBJ2-1, with D possibly matching TRBD2 (7 bases). This CDR3 is built from 17 residues. In germline, CDR1 is LNHNV, CDR2 YYDKDF (reference sequence). The V gene lost 3 bases and the J gene lost 6 bases, with 21 bases spanning the gap. This chain's CDR3 is CATSSFLSSGGGNEQFF. The DNA of the CDR3 is TGTGCCACCAGCAGCTTCCTATCTAGCGGAGGGGGCAATGAGCAGTTCTTC. The full variable domain, completed using reference TRBV15 and TRBJ2-1, is DAMVIQNPRYQVTQFGKPVTLSCSQTLNHNVMYWYQQKSSQAPKLLFHYYDKDFNNEADTPDNFQSRRPNTSFCFLDIRSPGLGDTAMYLCATSSFLSSGGGNEQFFGPGTRLTVL.

J is TRBJ2-1 and V is TRBV11-2; 7 bases are shared with TRBD1. The germline V gene has CDR1 SGHAT and CDR2 FQNNGV. The CDR3 is 15 residues long. V shed 5 bases, J shed 6 bases, and the junction held 10 bases outside the gene matches. In nucleotides, the CDR3 is TGTGCCAGCAGCCCCTTTTTGGCAGGGGGCAATGAGCAGTTCTTC. Amino acid sequence: CASSPFLAGGNEQFF.

This clonotype was seen repeatedly, ten times or more. The chain combines TRBV7-2 with TRBJ2-7; D possibly corresponds to TRBD1 (6 bases). The CDR3 totals 14 residues. Trimming stripped 7 bases from V and 4 bases from J, with 17 bases between. CDR1 and CDR2 from the germline V gene are SGHTA and FQGNSA. CDR3 in amino acids: CASTGTMPPYEQYF. DNA of the CDR3: TGTGCCAGCACAGGGACAATGCCCCCTTACGAGCAGTACTTC.

This clonotype was detected ten times or more. At one end the junction does not follow the germline gene, possibly because of a read error. The chain uses TRBV11-2 and TRBJ2-3, with a weak D call TRBD1 (7 bases). Germline assignment: CDR1 SGHAT and CDR2 FQNNGV. CDR3 length: 17 residues. The CDR3 spells CASSLDGGGFGTDTQYF. CDR3 bases: TGTGCCAGCAGCCTAGATGGAGGGGGCTTCGGCACAGATACGCAGTATTTT.

The genes are TRBV28 and TRBJ1-3, with 10 bases that match TRBD1. Germline CDR1 and CDR2: MDHEN and SYDVKM. Trimming at V came to 3 bases and at J to 3 bases, leaving 5 bases not matched to a gene. The CDR3 totals 16 residues. The CDR3 DNA follows: TGTGCCAGCAGTTTTGATTGGACAGGGGGTGGAAACACCATATATTTT. Translated: CASSFDWTGGGNTIYF.

V is TRBV7-2 and J is TRBJ1-2, with D hard to call. Per germline, CDR1 SGHTA and CDR2 FQGNSA. V lost 4 bases and J 3 bases, leaving 15 bases between the germline ends. This CDR3 spans 15 amino acids. The CDR3 protein is CASSSYRVRDYGYTF. The CDR3 nucleotides are TGTGCCAGCAGCTCTTACAGAGTTCGGGACTATGGCTACACCTTC.

This rearrangement joins TRBV19 to TRBJ1-1, with 8 bases matching TRBD1. With V trimmed by 6 bases and J by 3 bases, 12 bases remained unmatched. This CDR3 is built from 16 residues. CDR1 and CDR2 (germline): LNHDA, SQIVND (reference sequence). The CDR3 loop reads CASRKAGGPMDTEAFF. The CDR3 DNA reads as TGTGCCAGTAGGAAGGCAGGGGGCCCGATGGACACTGAAGCTTTCTTT. Looking up the rest from reference TRBV19 and TRBJ1-1 gives the full variable domain: DGGITQSPKYLFRKEGQNVTLSCEQNLNHDAMYWYRQDPGQGLRLIYYSQIVNDFQKGDIAEGYSVSREKKESFPLTVTSAQKNPTAFYLCASRKAGGPMDTEAFFGQGTRLTVV.

V is TRBV9 and J is TRBJ2-1, with a possible D match to TRBD2 (5 bases). Trimming took off 2 bases at V and 5 bases at J, with 8 bases between the two ends. Germline V gene sequence: CDR1 SGDLS, CDR2 YYNGEE. This CDR3 comprises 13 residues. CDR3 region: CASSVRADNEQFF. The CDR3 coding sequence is TGTGCCAGCAGCGTTAGAGCGGACAATGAGCAGTTCTTC.

The chain employs TRBV28 and TRBJ1-2; tentative D call: TRBD1 (5 bases). Germline assignment: CDR1 MDHEN and CDR2 SYDVKM. CDR3 size: 12 residues. The V and J ends lost 5 bases and 4 bases respectively, with 8 bases between them. In DNA form, the CDR3 reads TGTGCCAGCAGTCGGGGCCCCTATGGCTACACCTTC. This gives the protein CASSRGPYGYTF.

This clonotype occurred a few times. This chain joins TRBV19 and TRBJ1-2; D might be TRBD1 (6 bases). CDR1 is LNHDA and CDR2 is SQIVND in the germline V gene (reference sequence). This CDR3 is built from 15 residues. V was pared by 5 bases and J by 8 bases, with 21 bases between. CDR3 amino acids: CASSRRRGGESGYTF. Here the CDR3 DNA reads TGTGCCAGTAGTCGTCGGAGAGGGGGTGAGTCCGGCTACACCTTC.

The chain couples TRBV28 to TRBJ1-6; D gene ambiguous. The CDR3 has 15 amino acids. Germline V gene lookup returns CDR1 MDHEN and CDR2 SYDVKM. V shed 7 bases and J shed 4 bases, with 14 bases lying between them. The CDR3: CASNPEPPYNSPLHF. The CDR3 DNA reads as TGTGCCAGCAACCCAGAACCGCCGTATAATTCACCCCTCCACTTT. Complete variable domain (other parts from reference TRBV28 and TRBJ1-6): DVKVTQSSRYLVKRTGEKVFLECVQDMDHENMFWYRQDPGLGLRLIYFSYDVKMKEKGDIPEGYSVSREKKERFSLILESASTNQTSMYLCASNPEPPYNSPLHFGNGTRLTVT.

As for this clonotype: Its ends do not fully match the called genes, so a read error is possible. This chain joins TRBV10-1 and TRBJ2-3; 8 bases agree with TRBD2. The CDR3 is 16 amino acids. The germline V gene has CDR1 WNHNN and CDR2 SYGVQD (reference sequence). The DNA of the CDR3 is TGCGCCAGCAGTGACCGGGAGGGAGATACGACAGATACGCGGTATTTT. Protein: CASSDREGDTTDTRYF.

This sequence joins TRBV5-4 and TRBJ2-7; 9 bases agree with TRBD1. The length of the CDR3 is 14 residues. From germline, CDR1 is SGHNT and CDR2 YYREEE (reference sequence). Trimming removed 4 bases from V and 4 bases from J; junction bases left unmatched: 6. This CDR3 reads CASSPDRGRYEQYF. Here the CDR3 DNA reads TGTGCCAGCAGCCCTGACAGGGGGAGGTACGAGCAGTACTTC.

This clonotype showed up many times. J is TRBJ1-1 and V is TRBV7-2, with TRBD1 identical over 7 bases. The V segment lost 1 base and the J segment 3 bases; nucleotides outside the gene matches: 8. The CDR3 is made up of 16 amino acids. Looked up from germline, CDR1 is SGHTA and CDR2 is FQGNSA. In DNA, the CDR3 is TGTGCCAGCAGCTTAGATTGGCAGGGGGTATACACTGAAGCTTTCTTT. Its translation is CASSLDWQGVYTEAFF. The variable domain in full, completed from reference TRBV7-2 and TRBJ1-1, reads GAGVSQSPSNKVTEKGKDVELRCDPISGHTALYWYRQSLGQGLEFLIYFQGNSAPDKSGLPSDRFSAERTGGSVSTLTIQRTQQEDSAVYLCASSLDWQGVYTEAFFGQGTRLTVV.

The chain couples TRBV7-2 to TRBJ1-6; D may be TRBD1 (5 bases). Germline V gene lookup returns CDR1 SGHTA and CDR2 FQGNSA. V was clipped by 2 bases and J by 9 bases, with 8 bases between them. CDR3 length equals 13 residues. CDR3 coding DNA: TGTGCCAGCAGCTTACAGGGTGCTTCACCCCTCCACTTT. As protein: CASSLQGASPLHF.

This clonotype was counted once. The V and J genes are TRBV28 and TRBJ2-7; TRBD1 agrees at 9 bases. Trimming cost V 10 bases and J 4 bases; bases outside gene matches: 14. Germline CDR1 and CDR2: MDHEN and SYDVKM. The CDR3 runs 15 residues. CDR3 protein: CANSSTGGYVYEQYF. The CDR3 nucleotides read TGTGCCAACAGCTCGACAGGGGGGTACGTGTACGAGCAGTACTTC. Combining the CDR3 with reference TRBV28 and TRBJ2-7 gives the whole variable domain DVKVTQSSRYLVKRTGEKVFLECVQDMDHENMFWYRQDPGLGLRLIYFSYDVKMKEKGDIPEGYSVSREKKERFSLILESASTNQTSMYLCANSSTGGYVYEQYFGPGTRLTVT.